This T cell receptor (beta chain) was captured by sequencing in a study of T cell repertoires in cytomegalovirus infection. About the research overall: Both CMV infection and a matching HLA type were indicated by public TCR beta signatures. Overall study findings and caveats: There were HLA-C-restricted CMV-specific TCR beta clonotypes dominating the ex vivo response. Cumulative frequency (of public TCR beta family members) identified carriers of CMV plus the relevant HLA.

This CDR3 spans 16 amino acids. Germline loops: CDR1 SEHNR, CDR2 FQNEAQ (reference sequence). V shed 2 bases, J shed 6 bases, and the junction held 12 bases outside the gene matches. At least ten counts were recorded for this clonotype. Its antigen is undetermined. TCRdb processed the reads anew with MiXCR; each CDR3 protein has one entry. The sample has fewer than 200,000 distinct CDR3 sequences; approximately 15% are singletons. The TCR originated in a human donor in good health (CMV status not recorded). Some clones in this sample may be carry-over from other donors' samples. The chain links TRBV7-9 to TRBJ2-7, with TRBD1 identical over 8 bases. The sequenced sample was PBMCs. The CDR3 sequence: CASSLSARDRSAEQYF. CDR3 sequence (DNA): TGTGCCAGCAGCTTATCGGCGCGGGACAGGTCCGCCGAGCAGTACTTC.